This TCR beta chain was recorded in a study of monozygotic twins with inflammatory bowel disease. Germline values: CDR1 SNHLY, CDR2 FYNNEI. This CDR3 comprises 17 residues. Total RNA input per TCR library was 3500 ng. UMIs that had a 6-nucleotide sample barcode were put in using template switching. TCRdb re-analyzed the 5' RACE reads; it lists each CDR3 protein once, without DNA. The table lists 400,000 to 500,000 distinct CDR3 sequences. Remarks on this clonotype: The target antigen is unknown.

Study-level findings and limits: Using the inverse Simpson index, IBD patients had lower TCRbeta diversity than healthy co-twins. Among IBD patients, fewer clonotypes were shared with others than among healthy twins, especially with disease activity.

What was sequenced was blood. The chain employs TRBV2 and TRBJ1-6; TCRdb lists TRBD1, though no DNA is available to test this call. The sequence was obtained from a human donor with ulcerative colitis or Crohn's disease, or a healthy co-twin of an affected twin (not recorded which). The CDR3 sequence is CASNGFGQDRANSPLHF. Full variable domain (rest looked up from reference TRBV2 and TRBJ1-6): EPEVTQTPSHQVTQMGQEVILRCVPISNHLYFYWYRQILGQKVEFLVSFYNNEISEKSEIFDDQFSVERPDGSNFTLKIRSTKLEDSAMYFCASNGFGQDRANSPLHFGNGTRLTVT.